The T cell receptor (beta chain) under discussion was sequenced for a study of cytomegalovirus exposure and HLA in healthy donors. Concerning this clone: Its matching antigen is unknown.

The CDR3 length is 14 residues. V lost 1 base and J lost 5, with 10 bases in between. Germline CDR1 is SGHNT and CDR2 is YYREEE (reference sequence). Study outcomes and limitations: Whilst most TCR sequences proved rare, a subset of public TCRs occurred across many donors. An observed cluster of highly shared sequence variants was recorded as a likely sequencing artifact. It was reported that TCR beta sequences correctly inferred the HLA-A and HLA-B alleles for most subjects.

Vbeta (60) and Jbeta (13) primers were used in the PCR. Sequencing was performed with immunoSEQ multiplex PCR; in TCRdb, only in-frame clones are kept and a portion is missing. Seen here are some 200,000 clones, around 79% observed once, and the top ten hold approximately 0.36%. The chain combines TRBV5-4 with TRBJ2-4, with D maybe TRBD2 (6 bases). Sequencing input: PBMCs. This receptor was taken from a male donor in good health and CMV-seropositive. The chain's CDR3 is CASSLQREENIQYF. CDR3 DNA: TGTGCCAGCAGCTTGCAGAGGGAGGAAAACATTCAGTACTTC.